There are many counts of the clone carrying this TCR beta chain. Antigen: not known. This record belongs to a study of CD8 T cells in ankylosing spondylitis. Overall study findings and caveats: A CD8+ phenotype characterized the disease-linked clones, which were relatively rare in peripheral blood. There were earlier reports of some motif variants in reactive arthritis synovial fluid and blood. Ankylosing spondylitis blood appeared to carry a characteristic TCR beta motif of seven to nine highly homologous variants.

For TCR beta, libraries came from quantitative 5'-RACE with molecular barcodes. Using its own MiXCR run on the 5' RACE reads, TCRdb lists one record per CDR3 protein. The data contain roughly 200,000 distinct CDR3 sequences, 9.5% to 15% of them singletons. Germline loops: CDR1 MGHRA, CDR2 YSYEKL. The CDR3 consists of 16 residues. The J segment lost 1 base and the V segment lost 0 bases, leaving 6 bases of the junction unmatched. This sequence originates from a male donor with ankylosing spondylitis or in good health (not recorded which). Sequencing was performed on blood, either unsorted or a sorted T cell fraction (not recorded which). The rearrangement joins TRBV4-1 to TRBJ2-7; 7 nucleotides line up with TRBD2. CDR3 in amino acids: CASSQDREAGSYEQYF. Here the CDR3 DNA reads TGCGCCAGCAGCCAAGACCGGGAGGCTGGGTCCTACGAGCAGTACTTC.